A single sample is the source of the 26 T cell receptor beta chains below, sequenced in a study of immune heterogeneity within non-small cell lung tumors. The template consisted of bulk tumor genomic DNA, with 600 ng used per sample. Doctors removed several biopsies from each primary tumor during surgery, keeping them far apart. These patients got curative surgery after being newly diagnosed with untreated non-small cell lung cancer. Amplification of TCR beta CDR3 was performed by multiplex PCR with 32 V and 13 J primers. Each CDR3 protein is one row after TCRdb ran MiXCR on the multiplex PCR reads. Among about 4,600 distinct CDR3 sequences listed, 35% to 45% were seen once. Sequences were obtained from lung tumor tissue. Source of these receptors: a woman between 50 and 59 years old with non-small cell lung cancer.

Relative to its sample, this clonotype is medium-sized. This rearrangement joins TRBV20-1 to TRBJ1-1, with TRBD1 matching over 8 bases. J lost 7 bases, V lost 6 bases, and 7 bases had no gene match. CDR1 is DFQATT, CDR2 SNEGSKA, per germline (reference sequence). CDR3 size: 12 residues. The CDR3 nucleotides read TGCAGTGCCCAAGGACAGGGTAATGAAGCTTTCTTT. It yields the protein CSAQGQGNEAFF.

A note on this clonotype: It may be a read error: a sequence one base away is much more abundant. V and J are TRBV6-2 or TRBV6-3 and TRBJ2-5; 11 bases fit TRBD1. Looked up from germline, CDR1 is MNHEY and CDR2 is SVGEGT. The length of the CDR3 is 15 residues. CDR3 DNA: TGTGCCAGCAGGATCCCGGGACAGGGGGTGGAGATCCAGTACTTC. Protein sequence: CASRIPGQGVEIQYF.

The genes are TRBV20-1 and TRBJ2-1, with TRBD2 as a possible D gene (6 bases). V was shortened by 3 bases and J by 1 base, with 10 bases between the two germline ends. Germline V gene sequence: CDR1 DFQATT, CDR2 SNEGSKA (reference sequence). The CDR3 runs 14 residues. The CDR3 DNA follows: TGCAGTGCTAGCGGAGGGACTTCCTACAATGAGCAGTTCTTC. This gives the protein CSASGGTSYNEQFF.

This clonotype has a handful of counts. This clone may be a read error of a much larger clone one base away. The chain carries TRBV6-1 and TRBJ2-7; D is unresolved. V was clipped by 11 bases and J by 0 bases, with 14 bases between them. The germline V gene has CDR1 MNHNS and CDR2 SASEGT. This CDR3 is built from 13 residues. Here the CDR3 reads CAPTGATSYEQYF. CDR3 in DNA: TGTGCCCCCACCGGCGCCACCTCCTACGAGCAGTACTTC.

V is TRBV5-4 and J is TRBJ2-1, with D perhaps TRBD1 or TRBD2 (5 bases each). The length of the CDR3 is 13 residues. Germline V lookup: CDR1 SGHNT, CDR2 YYREEE (reference sequence). V gave up 3 bases and J gave up 5 bases, with 9 bases separating them. The chain's CDR3 is CASSWDGNNEQFF. The CDR3 region has the DNA TGTGCCAGCAGCTGGGACGGGAACAATGAGCAGTTCTTC.

Worth noting for this clonotype: One base away lies a much larger clone, so this may be a sequencing read error. The V and J genes are TRBV11-3 and TRBJ2-3; D not resolved. The CDR3 has 11 amino acids. Germline lookup yields CDR1 SGHNT and CDR2 YENEEA. The germline V and J ends were trimmed by 10 bases and 6 bases, with 11 bases remaining between them. The DNA of the CDR3 is TGTGCCACCCTCGTAGGGGATACGCAGTATTTT. Protein product: CATLVGDTQYF.

This clonotype has at least ten counts. The V and J genes are TRBV5-1 and TRBJ2-2; 7 nucleotides line up with TRBD2. J was trimmed by 2 bases and V by 10 bases; bases with no gene match: 11. The CDR3 is made up of 15 amino acids. In germline, CDR1 is SGHRS, CDR2 YFSETQ. CDR3 coding DNA: TGCGCCGCTGGGGGAGGGACTACTAACACCGGGGAGCTGTTTTTT. Protein product: CAAGGGTTNTGELFF.

This clonotype has just a few counts. Mismatch with germline at one junction end may stem from a read error. V and J are TRBV18 and TRBJ1-4; a possible D gene is TRBD1 (5 bases). CDR1 is KGHSH, CDR2 LQKENI, per germline. The CDR3 loop spans 15 amino acids. CDR3 sequence: CASSPPSGSGEKLSF. CDR3 nucleotide sequence: TGTGCCAGCTCACCACCATCTGGGTCGGGGGAAAAACTGTCTTTT.

This clonotype is medium-sized (0.01 to 0.1%) within its sample. V gene TRBV2 combines with J gene TRBJ2-1, with 9 bases fitting TRBD1. V trimming: 6 bases; J trimming: 2 bases; junction bases outside the gene matches: 5. CDR1 is SNHLY, CDR2 FYNNEI, per germline. CDR3 size: 15 residues. As DNA, the CDR3 is TGTGCCAGCAGATCAGACAGGGGGGCCTACAATGAGCAGTTCTTC. Translation gives CASRSDRGAYNEQFF.

This clonotype is classed as medium-sized. CDR3 bases: TGCAGTGCCGAGGCTGTGAGGGTCCGTGAGCAGTACTTC. Amino acid sequence: CSAEAVRVREQYF. The V and J genes are TRBV20-1 and TRBJ2-7; D is perhaps TRBD2 (5 bases). Germline loops: CDR1 DFQATT, CDR2 SNEGSKA (reference sequence). The CDR3 runs 13 residues. V shed 6 bases and J shed 7 bases, with 19 bases lying between them.

This clonotype appeared a few times. The chain links TRBV5-1 to TRBJ2-7, with 16 positions matching TRBD2. Germline CDR1 and CDR2: SGHRS and YFSETQ. The CDR3 is 17 amino acids. J gave up 6 bases and V 4 bases, and 10 bases lay outside the gene matches. The CDR3 reads CASSPGLAGGSFGEQYF. CDR3 DNA: TGCGCCAGCAGCCCGGGACTAGCGGGAGGGTCGTTCGGCGAGCAGTACTTC.

In this sample, this clonotype turned up a few times. No conserved phenylalanine or tryptophan is present at the end of the CDR3, so a read error is the likely explanation. The DNA is left out, because the CDR3 cannot be placed on it with certainty; the CDR3 is given as TCRdb lists it. The genes are TRBV20-1 and TRBJ2-3; the table's TRBD2 call for D was not verified on the DNA. The germline V gene encodes CDR1 DFQATT and CDR2 SNEGSKA (reference sequence). A total of 13 residues make up the CDR3, ends included. CDR3 residues: CSARTTVETVFGP.

This clonotype is termed medium-sized. The chain has TRBV12-3 or TRBV12-4 and TRBJ1-2; 8 nucleotides match TRBD1. There are 16 residues in the CDR3. Germline trimming cut 2 bases from V and 6 bases from J; bases unmatched to any gene: 11. This chain's CDR3 is CASSLSDRVAINGYTF. CDR3 nucleotide sequence: TGTGCCAGCAGTTTATCGGACAGGGTCGCTATAAATGGCTACACCTTC.

The V and J genes are TRBV18 and TRBJ2-7; a weak D match, TRBD2 (5 bases). Trimming shortened V by 3 bases and J by 3 bases, and 15 bases separated the two germline ends. The CDR3 has 15 amino acids. Per the germline V gene, CDR1 is KGHSH and CDR2 is LQKENI. CDR3 sequence: CASSPGEVWGYEQYF. The DNA of the CDR3 is TGTGCCAGCTCACCGGGAGAGGTTTGGGGCTACGAGCAGTACTTC.

In this sample, this clonotype turned up once. The chain joins TRBV9 to TRBJ2-7; D gene ambiguous. The length of the CDR3 is 16 residues. Trimming cost V 3 bases and J 3 bases, with 19 bases left between them. Germline loops: CDR1 SGDLS, CDR2 YYNGEE. CDR3 sequence (DNA): TGTGCCAGCAGCGCCCAGCCTGGGATGGCGTACTACGAGCAGTACTTC. Amino acids: CASSAQPGMAYYEQYF.

The sample holds a few counts of this clonotype. This sequence may be a read error, since a much larger clone differs from it by one base. This chain uses TRBV11-3 with TRBJ1-1, with D possibly TRBD1 on 6 matching bases. Germline lookup yields CDR1 SGHNT and CDR2 YENEEA. The CDR3 consists of 14 residues. The DNA of the CDR3 is TGTGCCAGCAGCTCCCTCACAGGGTTCGCTGAACCTTTCTTT. Translated, it gives CASSSLTGFAEPFF.

Worth noting for this clonotype: A much bigger clone sits one base away, suggesting this may be a read error. V is TRBV6-1 and J is TRBJ1-5; D is unresolved. V gave up 7 bases and J gave up 9 bases, with 10 bases separating them. The CDR3 extends over 11 amino acids. In germline, CDR1 is MNHNS, CDR2 SASEGT. CDR3: CASTDRVPQHF. The CDR3 DNA is TGTGCCAGCACCGATCGGGTGCCCCAGCATTTT.

There are a few counts of this clonotype. J is TRBJ2-1 and V is TRBV29-1, with 11 bases lining up with TRBD2. This CDR3 is built from 14 residues. The germline V gene encodes CDR1 SQVTM and CDR2 ANQGSEA. With V trimmed by 7 bases and J by 4 bases, 6 bases remained unmatched. CDR3: CSGGTSGTYNEQFF. The CDR3 bases are TGCAGCGGAGGGACTAGCGGTACTTACAATGAGCAGTTCTTC.

This clonotype was seen at least ten times. The gene calls are TRBV5-1 and TRBJ2-1, with D possibly TRBD2 on 5 matching bases. The CDR3 loop spans 17 amino acids. Trimming cost V 2 bases and J 0 bases, with 15 bases left between them. Germline CDR1 SGHRS, CDR2 YFSETQ. CDR3 nucleotides: TGCGCCAGCAGCTTTTTTAGCGCTGAGAGCTCCTACAATGAGCAGTTCTTC. This codes for CASSFFSAESSYNEQFF.

This clonotype is medium-sized (0.01 to 0.1%) within its sample. The chain is built from TRBV30 and TRBJ2-5; D may correspond to TRBD1 or TRBD2 (6 bases each). Per the germline V gene, CDR1 is GTSNPN and CDR2 is SVGIG (reference sequence). The CDR3 spans 15 residues. Trimming took off 3 bases at V and 7 bases at J, with 21 bases between the two ends. The CDR3, as DNA: TGTGCCTGGAGCGTGGGGGGCCCAGGAGGGGGGACCCAGTACTTC. Translating gives CAWSVGGPGGGTQYF.

This clonotype is judged medium-sized. The chain uses TRBV11-3 and TRBJ1-2; TRBD1 aligns across 8 bases. Germline loops: CDR1 SGHNT, CDR2 YENEEA. With V trimmed by 5 bases and J by 13 bases, 18 bases remained unmatched. This CDR3 region has 15 residues. The CDR3 nucleotides read TGTGCCAGCAGCCCAGATCGAGTCAGGGGGCAAATTAGCACCTTC. It yields the protein CASSPDRVRGQISTF.

This chain connects TRBV27 to TRBJ2-7; D might be TRBD1 (5 bases). The CDR3 is made up of 13 amino acids. Trimming cost V 6 bases and J 2 bases, with 11 bases left between them. Germline CDR1 and CDR2: MNHEY and SMNVEV (reference sequence). The CDR3 protein is CASRPSGTYEQYF. DNA for the CDR3: TGTGCCAGCAGACCCTCAGGGACCTACGAGCAGTACTTC.

The chain is built from TRBV20-1 and TRBJ2-6; D tentatively fits TRBD1 or TRBD2 (5 bases each). The CDR3 contains 16 residues. Trimming stripped 4 bases from V and 0 bases from J, with 13 bases between. CDR1 is DFQATT and CDR2 is SNEGSKA in the germline V gene (reference sequence). The CDR3 region is CSAITGGGSGANVLTF. The CDR3 coding sequence is TGCAGTGCTATTACCGGTGGGGGCTCTGGGGCCAACGTCCTGACTTTC.

By share of the sample, this clonotype is medium-sized. CDR3 bases: TGTGCCAGCAGTTTTCCGGGGAGGGATTCACCCCTCCACTTT. Translating gives CASSFPGRDSPLHF. V gene TRBV28 combines with J gene TRBJ1-6, with no clear D. The germline gives CDR1 MDHEN, CDR2 SYDVKM. V was clipped by 3 bases and J by 8 bases, with 11 bases between them. This CDR3 is 14 amino acids long.

This clonotype was seen a few times. Just one base apart from a much larger clone, this may be a read error. This chain connects TRBV7-2 to TRBJ2-7; 7 positions agree with TRBD2. The V gene's germline CDR1 is SGHTA and CDR2 FQGNSA. V gave up 6 bases and J gave up 1 base; unmatched junction bases: 9. CDR3 length: 15 residues. In DNA form, the CDR3 reads TGTGCCAGCAGTGAGACGGGGGGATCTTCCTACGAGCAGTACTTC. It is translated as CASSETGGSSYEQYF.

The chain employs TRBV6-2 or TRBV6-3 and TRBJ1-1; 9 nucleotides align to TRBD1. Germline V gives CDR1 MNHEY, CDR2 SVGEGT. The V and J ends lost 7 bases and 3 bases, in that order; junction bases with no gene match: 3. The CDR3 totals 13 residues. The CDR3 DNA follows: TGTGCCAGCACCCGGACAGGGGACACTGAAGCTTTCTTT. Translated: CASTRTGDTEAFF.